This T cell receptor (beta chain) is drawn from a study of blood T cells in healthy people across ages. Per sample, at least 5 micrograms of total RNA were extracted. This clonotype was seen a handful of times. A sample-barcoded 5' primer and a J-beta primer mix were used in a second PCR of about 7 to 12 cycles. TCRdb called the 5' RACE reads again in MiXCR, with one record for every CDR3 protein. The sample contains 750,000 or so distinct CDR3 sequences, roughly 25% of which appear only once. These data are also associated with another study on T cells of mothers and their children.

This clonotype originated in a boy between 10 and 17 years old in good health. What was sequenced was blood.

CDR3 bases: TGTGCCAGCAGTCCATCGATCGACCCTCAGGCGCAGTACTTC. It codes for CASSPSIDPQAQYF. The chain has TRBV28 and TRBJ2-5; D unclear. From germline, CDR1 is MDHEN and CDR2 SYDVKM. V was cut by 5 bases and J by 11 bases, with 21 bases left in between. The length of the CDR3 is 14 residues. Based on the CDR3 plus reference TRBV28 and TRBJ2-5, the full variable domain is DVKVTQSSRYLVKRTGEKVFLECVQDMDHENMFWYRQDPGLGLRLIYFSYDVKMKEKGDIPEGYSVSREKKERFSLILESASTNQTSMYLCASSPSIDPQAQYFGPGTRLLVL.